One sample yielded the 17 T cell receptor beta chains listed below, sequenced in a study of blood T cells in healthy people across ages. Using a J-beta primer mix together with a sample-barcoded 5' primer, a second PCR was run for roughly 7 to 11 cycles. TCRdb called the 5' RACE reads again in MiXCR, with one record for every CDR3 protein. The repertoire holds some 1.5 million distinct CDR3 sequences, approximately 30% seen once, with about 8% in the top ten. Sample: blood. The receptors here all came from a woman in her twenties or thirties in good health.

Written as DNA, the CDR3 is TGTGCCACCAGTGATCCCCGGACAGGGGCGACTTACAATGAGCAGTTCTTC. Amino acids: CATSDPRTGATYNEQFF. The rearrangement uses TRBV24-1 and TRBJ2-1; 9 bases agree with TRBD1. This CDR3 is built from 17 residues. With V trimmed by 3 bases and J by 4 bases, 9 bases remained unmatched. Germline CDR1 reads KGHDR; CDR2 reads SFDVKD.

About this clonotype: A read error may produce the germline difference seen at one junction end. This chain links TRBV7-2 with TRBJ1-2, with unresolved D. This CDR3 is 15 amino acids long. Germline loops: CDR1 SGHTA, CDR2 FQGNSA. CDR3 nucleotides: TGTGCCAGCAGCGTAGCACTGGGAGCCGCTCGGGGCTACACCTTC. Translating it yields CASSVALGAARGYTF.

The chain recombines TRBV9 with TRBJ2-6, with TRBD1 matching over 7 bases. The germline CDR1 and CDR2 sequences are SGDLS and YYNGEE. V was clipped by 6 bases and J by 0 bases; unmatched bases: 12. This CDR3 has 18 amino acids. This CDR3 reads CASTPGGRTGSGANVLTF. Written as DNA, the CDR3 is TGTGCCAGCACCCCAGGGGGTAGAACCGGCTCTGGGGCCAACGTCCTGACTTTC.

V and J are TRBV6-5 and TRBJ1-5; D might be TRBD1 (5 bases). CDR3 length: 13 residues. Trimming took off 2 bases at V and 6 bases at J, with 8 bases between the two ends. Germline V gives CDR1 MNHEY, CDR2 SVGAGI. This CDR3 reads CASSYNGGQPQHF. Written as DNA, the CDR3 is TGTGCCAGCAGTTACAATGGGGGTCAGCCCCAGCATTTT.

This clonotype has just a few counts. This rearrangement joins TRBV9 to TRBJ2-3, with D perhaps TRBD1 (5 bases). This CDR3 comprises 15 residues. Germline CDR1 is SGDLS and CDR2 is YYNGEE. Trimming left V 2 bases short and J 1 base short, with 11 bases between. CDR3 in amino acids: CASSVSPGRTDTQYF. The CDR3 DNA is TGTGCCAGCAGCGTTTCGCCAGGGCGCACAGATACGCAGTATTTT.

Concerning this clonotype itself: At one end the junction does not follow the germline gene, possibly because of a read error. The genes are TRBV12-3 or TRBV12-4 and TRBJ1-4; no reliable D call. The CDR3 has 15 amino acids. The DNA of the CDR3 is TGTGCCAGCAGGTCCGAAGGGTCAACTAATGAAGAACTGTTTTTT. Translated: CASRSEGSTNEELFF.

This clonotype has a count of ten or more. The chain couples TRBV20-1 to TRBJ2-1; 10 nucleotides match TRBD2. Germline trimming cut 6 bases from V and 5 bases from J; bases unmatched to any gene: 4. The CDR3 has 13 amino acids. The germline V gene encodes CDR1 DFQATT and CDR2 SNEGSKA (reference sequence). The CDR3 DNA sequence: TGCAGTGCACCTGGACTAGCGGACAATGAGCAGTTCTTC. Translation gives CSAPGLADNEQFF.

This chain connects TRBV5-1 to TRBJ2-5; 7 bases are a match to TRBD1. Germline CDR1 is SGHRS and CDR2 is YFSETQ. The CDR3 length is 14 residues. The junction had 4 bases not matched to a gene; V was cut back by 3 bases and J by 2 bases. DNA of the CDR3: TGCGCCAGCAGCTGGGGACAGACTCAAGAGACCCAGTACTTC. Translated: CASSWGQTQETQYF.

This chain uses TRBV7-2 with TRBJ2-5; weak D call: TRBD2 (6 bases). The CDR3 runs 15 residues. Germline V gives CDR1 SGHTA, CDR2 FQGNSA. The germline V and J ends were trimmed by 1 base and 3 bases, with 12 bases remaining between them. The CDR3 loop reads CASSLVGGLEETQYF. For the CDR3, the DNA is TGTGCCAGCAGCTTAGTTGGGGGGTTGGAAGAGACCCAGTACTTC.

This clonotype showed up just a few times. The chain employs TRBV28 and TRBJ1-5; the D is unclear. The CDR3 is 15 residues long. Germline CDR1 MDHEN, CDR2 SYDVKM. The germline V and J ends were trimmed by 4 bases and 3 bases, with 13 bases remaining between them. CDR3 residues: CASSSPDGTNQPQHF. The CDR3, as DNA: TGTGCCAGCAGTTCTCCGGACGGAACCAATCAGCCCCAGCATTTT.

Points on this clonotype: Relative to the germline gene, one junction end is altered; a read error may explain this. The V and J genes are TRBV28 and TRBJ2-7; D ambiguous. The CDR3 is 14 amino acids. Germline CDR1 MDHEN, CDR2 SYDVKM. CDR3: CAISIRASSYEQYF. The CDR3 nucleotides read TGTGCCATCAGTATAAGGGCCTCGTCCTACGAGCAGTACTTC.

The chain links TRBV3-1 to TRBJ1-6, with unresolved D. Germline V lookup: CDR1 LGHDT, CDR2 YNNKEL (reference sequence). The CDR3 runs to 14 residues. V was cut by 4 bases and J by 6 bases, with 10 bases left in between. Here the CDR3 reads CASSRDPANSPLHF. The CDR3 coding sequence is TGTGCCAGCAGCCGTGATCCAGCTAATTCACCCCTCCACTTT.

This rearrangement joins TRBV6-1 to TRBJ2-3, with TRBD2 identical over 15 bases. The length of the CDR3 is 15 residues. Germline V lookup: CDR1 MNHNS, CDR2 SASEGT. V lost 7 bases and J lost 6; bases outside the gene matches: 5. In DNA, the CDR3 is TGTGCCAGCACCGGGACTAGCGGGAGGAGGGATACGCAGTATTTT. It encodes CASTGTSGRRDTQYF.

The sample holds a few counts of this clonotype. This rearrangement joins TRBV5-1 to TRBJ1-2; D ambiguous. CDR3 length equals 15 residues. The germline gives CDR1 SGHRS, CDR2 YFSETQ. The V end was cut by 4 bases, the J end by 0 bases, with 13 bases between. The CDR3 reads CASSPGDFANYGYTF. CDR3 nucleotides: TGCGCCAGCAGCCCCGGGGATTTTGCTAACTATGGCTACACCTTC. Combining the CDR3 with reference TRBV5-1 and TRBJ1-2 gives the whole variable domain KAGVTQTPRYLIKTRGQQVTLSCSPISGHRSVSWYQQTPGQGLQFLFEYFSETQRNKGNFPGRFSGRQFSNSRSEMNVSTLELGDSALYLCASSPGDFANYGYTFGSGTRLTVV.

This clonotype was seen a few times. The chain combines TRBV6-4 with TRBJ1-2, with D uncertain. With 2 bases removed from V and 7 bases from J, the gap between germline ends came to 11 bases. From germline, CDR1 is MRHNA and CDR2 SNTAGT. The CDR3 has 13 residues. CDR3 nucleotides: TGTGCCAGCAGTGACCTAACTGGACGTGGCTACACCTTC. This sequence encodes CASSDLTGRGYTF.

The rearrangement uses TRBV30 and TRBJ1-5; maybe TRBD1 (5 bases). The CDR3 is 15 amino acids. The germline CDR1 and CDR2 sequences are GTSNPN and SVGIG (reference sequence). With 0 bases removed from V and 2 bases from J, the gap between germline ends came to 11 bases. DNA for the CDR3: TGTGCCTGGAGTGTAGGGTTGGGGCGCAATCAGCCCCAGCATTTT. It encodes CAWSVGLGRNQPQHF.

The gene calls are TRBV6-1 and TRBJ2-5; TRBD2 matches at 9 bases. Trimming at V came to 0 bases and at J to 7 bases, leaving 6 bases not matched to a gene. The CDR3 runs 15 residues. CDR1 and CDR2 (germline): MNHNS, SASEGT. DNA for the CDR3: TGTGCCAGCAGTGAAGCGTTAGCGGGAGTGGGGACCCAGTACTTC. Encoded protein: CASSEALAGVGTQYF.